One sample yielded the 9 T cell receptor beta chains listed below, sequenced in a study of lymphopenia after photon versus proton radiotherapy. Only in-frame clones appear in the TCRdb table, and some are missing; sequencing was by immunoSEQ multiplex PCR. Of 50,000 to 60,000 clones listed, roughly 90% are singletons. The sequencing here drew on peripheral blood, taken from a patient treated with photon-based radiotherapy. These receptors were taken from a woman aged 40-49 years with cholangiocarcinoma.

V gene TRBV7-3 combines with J gene TRBJ2-5, with TRBD2 identical over 12 bases. The ends lost 7 bases at V and 3 bases at J; junction bases unmatched: 6. The CDR3 runs to 15 residues. Germline loops: CDR1 SGHTA, CDR2 FQGTGA. The CDR3 loop is CASNPWTSGEETQYF. DNA of the CDR3: TGTGCCAGCAATCCGTGGACTAGCGGGGAAGAGACCCAGTACTTC.

The V call is TRBV25-1, the J call TRBJ2-5; possibly TRBD1 for D (6 bases). Germline CDR1 MGHDK, CDR2 SYGVNS. V was trimmed by 8 bases and J by 6 bases, leaving 13 bases between them. This CDR3 is 12 amino acids long. The CDR3 region is CASRDILQTQYF. Here the CDR3 DNA reads TGTGCCAGCCGGGACATCCTCCAGACCCAGTACTTC.

The chain joins TRBV19 to TRBJ1-6; D call uncertain. Trimming shortened V by 3 bases and J by 10 bases, and 16 bases separated the two germline ends. This CDR3 comprises 15 residues. Germline V gene lookup returns CDR1 LNHDA and CDR2 SQIVND (reference sequence). The CDR3 bases are TGTGCCAGTAGTATTGAGGGAGCGGTTGGGTCACCCCTCCACTTT. As protein: CASSIEGAVGSPLHF.

The chain uses TRBV11-2 and TRBJ2-5, with D perhaps matching TRBD1 (6 bases). Germline values: CDR1 SGHAT, CDR2 FQNNGV. This CDR3 is 13 amino acids long. The germline V and J ends were trimmed by 4 bases and 1 base, with 7 bases remaining between them. Written as DNA, the CDR3 is TGTGCCAGCAGCTACAGGGTCCAAGAGACCCAGTACTTC. As protein: CASSYRVQETQYF.

This chain uses TRBV16 with TRBJ1-3; TRBD1 matches at 7 bases. Trimming at V came to 2 bases and at J to 0 bases, leaving 7 bases not matched to a gene. Germline values: CDR1 KGHSY, CDR2 FQNENV. The CDR3 has 17 residues. The CDR3 sequence: CASSQTRGTVSGNTIYF. CDR3 coding DNA: TGTGCCAGCAGCCAAACTCGCGGGACAGTCTCTGGAAACACCATATATTTT.

This chain links TRBV28 with TRBJ2-7; tentatively, D is TRBD1 or TRBD2 (5 bases each). Trimming stripped 2 bases from V and 3 bases from J, with 8 bases between. Germline V gene data show CDR1 as MDHEN and CDR2 as SYDVKM. There are 13 residues in the CDR3. For the CDR3, the DNA is TGTGCCAGCAGTTTACCGGGGCTCTACGAGCAGTACTTC. As protein: CASSLPGLYEQYF.

This clone was observed once. V is TRBV15 and J is TRBJ2-1, with 10 bases aligning to TRBD2. This CDR3 contains 17 residues. CDR1 and CDR2 from the germline V gene are LNHNV and YYDKDF (reference sequence). With V trimmed by 0 bases and J by 0 bases, 2 bases remained unmatched. The CDR3 here is CATSRDPSGSSYNEQFF. The CDR3 nucleotides are TGTGCCACCAGCAGAGACCCTAGCGGGAGCTCCTACAATGAGCAGTTCTTC.

The J gene is TRBJ1-1, the V gene TRBV7-2, with D possibly matching TRBD1 (5 bases). The CDR3 is made up of 13 amino acids. V was shortened by 0 bases and J by 5 bases, with 7 bases between the two germline ends. Germline values: CDR1 SGHTA, CDR2 FQGNSA. The CDR3 loop is CASSLAGRTEAFF. The CDR3 DNA follows: TGTGCCAGCAGCTTAGCGGGACGTACTGAAGCTTTCTTT.

V and J are TRBV25-1 and TRBJ2-5, with D unresolved. V was cut by 4 bases and J by 4 bases, with 4 bases left in between. The CDR3 loop spans 11 amino acids. The germline V gene encodes CDR1 MGHDK and CDR2 SYGVNS. CDR3 sequence (DNA): TGTGCCAGCAGTGGAGTAGAGACCCAGTACTTC. The encoded protein is CASSGVETQYF. Combining the CDR3 with reference TRBV25-1 and TRBJ2-5 gives the whole variable domain EADIYQTPRYLVIGTGKKITLECSQTMGHDKMYWYQQDPGMELHLIHYSYGVNSTEKGDLSSESTVSRIRTEHFPLTLESARPSHTSQYLCASSGVETQYFGPGTRLLVL.